This T cell receptor beta chain was recovered during a study of regulatory T cells in long-lasting Graves disease listed by TCRdb under 2021. In the study overall: To count as having persistent Graves' disease, a patient had to have received antithyroid drug treatment for over 5 years with TSH receptor autoantibodies remaining persistently positive. Persistent Graves' disease patients were compared with newly diagnosed Graves' disease patients by peripheral blood TCR sequencing and RNA sequencing. The study was registered as a clinical trial and conducted in China. A total of around 35 samples were covered by TCR sequencing, comprising some 13 persistent and around 20 newly diagnosed Graves' disease patients. Persistent Graves' disease patients in the clinical cohort had taken antithyroid drugs for 9.5 to 13 years on average.

What the work shows at the level of the full study, not this receptor alone: The authors acknowledged the small sample size as a limitation that may reduce accuracy. Preferential use of TRBV28, TRBJ1-2 and TRBJ2-5 was observed in persistent disease, whereas TRBV20-1 and TRBJ2-1 were favored in newly diagnosed disease. Patients with persistent disease shared more public clonotypes (under 3,000) than newly diagnosed patients did (966). Sequencing and analysis were limited to the TCR beta chain. Peripheral blood alone was examined, since thyroid tissue, which constituted the primary lesion, could not be accessed. Persistent Graves' disease patients showed lower TCR Shannon entropy and fewer highly expanded clones than newly diagnosed patients, suggesting clonal expansion.

Library prep was done by multiplex PCR. The sequencing machine was an Illumina HiSeq 4000. iRepertoire HTBI primers and Arm-PCR amplification of CDR3 regions were used to construct TCR beta libraries. Before sequencing, the PCR products underwent gel purification. Concerning the study's data processing: Across samples, 62 TRBV and 13 to 15 TRBJ segments were identified and used for gene usage analysis of CDR3 amino acid clonotypes. COPE and FqMerger were used to merge filtered high-quality paired reads into contigs. BLAST was used to align contigs to IMGT TRBV, TRBD and TRBJ reference genes, with CDR3 defined following IMGT. Highly expanded clones were defined as clonotypes with a frequency above 0.1%. Repertoire diversity was measured by Shannon entropy, and V-J evenness by the Gini coefficient. A clonotype found in more than one individual was treated as public. The public sequencing data were trimmed at Q25 with fastp and processed into clonotypes with MiXCR by TCRdb, which kept only in-frame beta chains. All rows with the same CDR3 protein become a single entry with the most common DNA and genes. The authors' filters were not applied to this entry. A total of some 470,000 distinct CDR3 sequences appear in this sample, roughly 21% of them only once. Of the sample, roughly 6.9% is held by the ten largest clones.

Per the publication, the time point label means: persistent/refractory GD, antithyroid drugs over 5 years with positive TRAb. RNA was extracted from PBMCs in TRIzol for both TCR sequencing and RNA sequencing. The diagnosis of Graves' disease followed American Thyroid Association guidelines. Patients were recruited from an endocrinology department in Xi'an, China. From each patient, roughly 9 milliliters of peripheral blood was collected into an EDTA anticoagulant tube. PBMCs were isolated by Ficoll Paque Plus density gradient separation without further T cell sorting. An Agilent 2100 Bioanalyzer and agarose gel were used to assess RNA quality, and a NanoDrop 2000 was used to measure RNA concentration. This clonotype occurred many times. Its antigen is currently not known. Per-base qualities were not stored, and no clone one base away is much larger. The CDR3 covers 14 residues, taking in both the cysteine and the phenylalanine. Only the CDR3 region is kept as DNA, spanning 42 bases read in frame from base 1. V lost 3 bases and J lost 10 bases; the stretch between them is 13 bases long. Based on the germline V gene, the CDR1 and CDR2 sequences are ENHRY and SYGVKD.

This clonotype originated in a female donor with Graves disease. The sample consisted of peripheral blood mononuclear cells (PBMCs), taken when the disease was refractory, from a patient treated with antithyroid drugs. Recombination joined TRBV10-3 with TRBJ1-6; the D segment could be TRBD1, given 6 matching bases. The CDR3 region has the sequence CAISEQGGESPLHF. Read as DNA, the sequence is TGTGCCATCAGTGAACAAGGGGGTGAATCACCCCTCCACTTT.